One and the same sample provided the 23 T cell receptor beta chains below, sequenced in a study of T cells in Graves' hyperthyroidism and ophthalmopathy. RNA transcripts yielded amplified TCR beta CDR3 regions. Carried out on the TCR CDR3, a first-round RT-PCR used the HTBI primer set. TCRdb re-called the multiplex PCR reads with MiXCR, one entry per CDR3 protein. Here the sample spans about 760,000 distinct CDR3 sequences, under 45% being singletons. Sequencing was performed on blood. Receptors originate from a woman in her thirties or forties with Graves' hyperthyroidism.

The chain joins TRBV29-1 to TRBJ1-1; D perhaps matches TRBD1 (5 bases). Trimming took 5 bases from V and 3 from J, leaving 13 bases between them. Germline V gene data show CDR1 as SQVTM and CDR2 as ANQGSEA. This CDR3 spans 13 amino acids. CDR3: CSVRVGTDTEAFF. The CDR3 nucleotides are TGCAGCGTTAGGGTAGGGACGGACACTGAAGCTTTCTTT. The variable domain in full, completed from reference TRBV29-1 and TRBJ1-1, reads SAVISQKPSRDICQRGTSLTIQCQVDSQVTMMFWYRQQPGQSLTLIATANQGSEATYESGFVIDKFPISRPNLTFSTLTVSNMSPEDSSIYLCSVRVGTDTEAFFGQGTRLTVV.

This clonotype was counted ten times or more. V gene TRBV9 combines with J gene TRBJ1-6, with 8 bases aligning to TRBD1. After removal of 8 bases from V and 6 bases from J, the junction contained 7 bases not matched to a gene. From germline, CDR1 is SGDLS and CDR2 YYNGEE. The CDR3 length is 14 residues. CDR3: CASSQGTGNSPLHF. Here the CDR3 DNA reads TGTGCCAGTTCCCAGGGGACAGGTAATTCACCCCTCCACTTT.

The CDR3 loop reads CASSGRDRQQDGYTF. Here the CDR3 DNA reads TGTGCCAGTAGTGGCCGGGACAGGCAACAAGATGGCTACACCTTC. This chain uses TRBV19 with TRBJ1-2; 8 positions match TRBD1. CDR3 length: 15 amino acids. Germline CDR1 is LNHDA and CDR2 is SQIVND (reference sequence). With V trimmed by 5 bases and J by 6 bases, 11 bases remained unmatched.

The chain recombines TRBV5-6 with TRBJ1-1; TRBD1 might be the D (6 bases). Trimming left V 6 bases short and J 5 bases short, with 20 bases between. CDR3 size: 15 residues. Germline CDR1 is SGHDT and CDR2 is YYEEEE. CDR3 protein: CASTPSHRVGTEAFF. The CDR3, as DNA: TGTGCCAGCACCCCAAGCCACAGGGTGGGAACTGAAGCTTTCTTT. The full variable domain, rest sourced from reference TRBV5-6 and TRBJ1-1, is DAGVTQSPTHLIKTRGQQVTLRCSPKSGHDTVSWYQQALGQGPQFIFQYYEEEERQRGNFPDRFSGHQFPNYSSELNVNALLLGDSALYLCASTPSHRVGTEAFFGQGTRLTVV.

The chain couples TRBV7-3 to TRBJ2-3, with 10 bases aligning to TRBD2. V was clipped by 5 bases and J by 6 bases; unmatched bases: 8. The CDR3 consists of 15 residues. From germline, CDR1 is SGHTA and CDR2 FQGTGA. The CDR3 nucleotides are TGTGCCAGCAGCGCATCTAGCGGGAGAACGGATACGCAGTATTTT. The encoded protein is CASSASSGRTDTQYF.

As for this clonotype: A much bigger clone sits one base away, suggesting this may be a read error. The V gene is TRBV4-3, the J gene TRBJ1-6, with D unclear. Trimming stripped 2 bases from V and 7 bases from J, with 6 bases between. This CDR3 has 13 residues. Per germline, CDR1 LGHNA and CDR2 YSLEER. The CDR3: CASSQILNSPLHF. Here the CDR3 DNA reads TGCGCCAGCAGCCAAATCCTGAATTCACCCCTCCACTTT.

This clonotype was counted ten times or more. This sequence joins TRBV10-3 and TRBJ1-1; a possible D gene is TRBD1 (6 bases). This CDR3 comprises 12 residues. Germline assignment: CDR1 ENHRY and CDR2 SYGVKD. Trimming pared 3 bases from V and 8 bases from J, leaving 10 bases between. CDR3 protein: CAISEGGQEAFF. In DNA, the CDR3 is TGTGCCATCAGTGAAGGGGGGCAAGAAGCTTTCTTT.

This clonotype was detected a few times. This sequence joins TRBV29-1 and TRBJ2-7, with 7 bases aligning to TRBD1. Germline CDR1 reads SQVTM; CDR2 reads ANQGSEA. This CDR3 comprises 13 residues. Germline trimming cut 6 bases from V and 3 bases from J; bases unmatched to any gene: 8. The CDR3 loop is CSVGTDSYYEQYF. The CDR3 nucleotides read TGCAGCGTCGGGACAGATTCTTACTACGAGCAGTACTTC.

This clonotype was observed at least ten times. The rearrangement links TRBV24-1 to TRBJ1-2; D remains unclear. This CDR3 has 12 amino acids. Germline values: CDR1 KGHDR, CDR2 SFDVKD. The V end was cut by 4 bases, the J end by 4 bases, with 6 bases between. CDR3 amino acids: CATSEGSYGYTF. The CDR3 DNA reads TGTGCCACCAGTGAGGGATCCTATGGCTACACCTTC.

The chain joins TRBV4-3 to TRBJ2-7; D gene ambiguous. Deletions cut 4 bases from V and 3 bases from J, with 10 bases between. CDR1 is LGHNA, CDR2 YSLEER, per germline. The CDR3 is made up of 13 amino acids. The CDR3 sequence: CASSLRKGYEQYF. DNA for the CDR3: TGCGCCAGCAGCCTAAGGAAAGGCTACGAGCAGTACTTC.

This clonotype was recorded many times. This sequence joins TRBV20-1 and TRBJ1-5, with D uncertain. There are 13 residues in the CDR3. Per germline, CDR1 DFQATT and CDR2 SNEGSKA (reference sequence). V was pared by 4 bases and J by 4 bases, with 11 bases between. CDR3: CSAIREGNQPQHF. The CDR3 region has the DNA TGCAGTGCTATTAGGGAAGGGAATCAGCCCCAGCATTTT.

The chain uses TRBV12-3 or TRBV12-4 and TRBJ2-5; 11 positions match TRBD1. The CDR3 loop spans 15 amino acids. The junction had 4 bases not matched to a gene; V was cut back by 5 bases and J by 2 bases. The CDR3 DNA sequence: TGTGCCAGCAGTCTGGACAGGGGGCCACAAGAGACCCAGTACTTC. Protein sequence: CASSLDRGPQETQYF.

This chain uses TRBV4-3 with TRBJ2-6, with D unresolved. Trimming removed 0 bases from V and 0 bases from J, with 15 bases in between. CDR1 is LGHNA and CDR2 is YSLEER in the germline V gene. The CDR3 contains 19 residues. In DNA form, the CDR3 reads TGCGCCAGCAGCCAAGATCGAGTCGACGGGTTCTCTGGGGCCAACGTCCTGACTTTC. Its translation is CASSQDRVDGFSGANVLTF.

This clonotype has ten or more counts. This chain connects TRBV7-9 to TRBJ2-7, with D possibly TRBD2 on 5 matching bases. There are 15 residues in the CDR3. Trimming shortened V by 5 bases and J by 6 bases, and 20 bases separated the two germline ends. From germline, CDR1 is SEHNR and CDR2 FQNEAQ (reference sequence). DNA of the CDR3: TGTGCCAGCAGCCCCTTAGCTGCGGCGGGCCTCGAGCAGTACTTC. Amino acid sequence: CASSPLAAAGLEQYF.

This clonotype showed up just a few times. V usage is TRBV2 and J usage is TRBJ2-7, with unresolved D. CDR1 SNHLY and CDR2 FYNNEI come from the germline V gene. Trimming stripped 7 bases from V and 5 bases from J, with 24 bases between. The CDR3 contains 16 residues. CDR3 sequence: CASTPVARHWENEQYF. As DNA, the CDR3 is TGTGCCAGCACCCCAGTGGCCCGGCACTGGGAAAACGAGCAGTACTTC.

Regarding this clonotype: A much larger clone lies one base from this, so it may be a read error. The chain couples TRBV11-1 to TRBJ1-2; D unclear. This CDR3 has 13 residues. Germline lookup yields CDR1 SGHAT and CDR2 FQDESV (reference sequence). The DNA of the CDR3 is TGTGCCAGCAGCTTAGCGGGCCGGAATGGCCACACCTTC. As protein: CASSLAGRNGHTF.

This clonotype was detected ten times or more. The chain combines TRBV7-8 with TRBJ1-3, with D unresolved. The CDR3 runs to 15 residues. From germline, CDR1 is SGHVS and CDR2 FQNEAQ. Trimming took off 5 bases at V and 0 bases at J, with 11 bases between the two ends. CDR3 in DNA: TGTGCCAGCAGCCTACACGAGAGCTCTGGAAACACCATATATTTT. It is translated as CASSLHESSGNTIYF. Full variable domain (missing parts from reference TRBV7-8 and TRBJ1-3): GAGVSQSPRYKVAKRGQDVALRCDPISGHVSLFWYQQALGQGPEFLTYFQNEAQLDKSGLPSDRFFAERPEGSVSTLKIQRTQQEDSAVYLCASSLHESSGNTIYFGEGSWLTVV.

This clonotype was seen at least ten times. V usage is TRBV6-5 and J usage is TRBJ1-6, with D maybe TRBD1 (5 bases). V lost 5 bases and J lost 13, with 18 bases in between. Germline V gene lookup returns CDR1 MNHEY and CDR2 SVGAGI. There are 14 residues in the CDR3. CDR3 sequence: CASSRGPGVGPLHF. CDR3 in DNA: TGTGCCAGCAGTCGCGGACCGGGGGTCGGGCCCCTCCACTTT.

V gene TRBV6-2 or TRBV6-3 combines with J gene TRBJ2-7; D might be TRBD2 (6 bases). The V gene's germline CDR1 is MNHEY and CDR2 SVGEGT. This CDR3 contains 16 residues. Trimming removed 8 bases from V and 0 bases from J, with 20 bases in between. The CDR3 sequence: CASSSLGAGSSYEQYF. The CDR3 nucleotides are TGTGCCAGCTCATCCCTCGGGGCGGGGAGCTCCTACGAGCAGTACTTC.

This clonotype has ten or more counts. The gene calls are TRBV7-2 and TRBJ1-6; D ambiguous. This CDR3 is built from 13 residues. V shed 3 bases and J shed 0 bases, with 0 bases lying between them. Per germline, CDR1 SGHTA and CDR2 FQGNSA. For the CDR3, the DNA is TGTGCCAGCAGCTTCTCCTATAATTCACCCCTCCACTTT. The encoded protein is CASSFSYNSPLHF.

This clonotype was seen many times. CDR3: CASSGQDLGEQYF. The CDR3 DNA follows: TGTGCCAGCAGCGGACAGGATCTAGGAGAGCAGTACTTC. V and J are TRBV7-2 and TRBJ2-7, with 7 bases matching TRBD1. The CDR3 length is 13 residues. Germline values: CDR1 SGHTA, CDR2 FQGNSA. The junction had 8 bases not matched to a gene; V was cut back by 5 bases and J by 7 bases.

The chain uses TRBV4-3 and TRBJ1-2, with D hard to call. The CDR3 contains 16 residues. Germline CDR1 reads LGHNA; CDR2 reads YSLEER. Trimming cost V 0 bases and J 4 bases, with 15 bases left between them. CDR3 sequence reads: CASSQDEGNSFYGYTF. The DNA for the CDR3 is TGCGCCAGCAGCCAAGATGAGGGAAACAGTTTCTATGGCTACACCTTC.

This clonotype was observed at least ten times. This chain joins TRBV2 and TRBJ1-2, with 11 bases aligning to TRBD1. With V trimmed by 8 bases and J by 6 bases, 5 bases remained unmatched. The CDR3 loop spans 13 amino acids. Germline V gives CDR1 SNHLY, CDR2 FYNNEI. CDR3 bases: TGTGCCAGCTATCGGGACAGGGGGGATGGCTACACCTTC. It is translated as CASYRDRGDGYTF.